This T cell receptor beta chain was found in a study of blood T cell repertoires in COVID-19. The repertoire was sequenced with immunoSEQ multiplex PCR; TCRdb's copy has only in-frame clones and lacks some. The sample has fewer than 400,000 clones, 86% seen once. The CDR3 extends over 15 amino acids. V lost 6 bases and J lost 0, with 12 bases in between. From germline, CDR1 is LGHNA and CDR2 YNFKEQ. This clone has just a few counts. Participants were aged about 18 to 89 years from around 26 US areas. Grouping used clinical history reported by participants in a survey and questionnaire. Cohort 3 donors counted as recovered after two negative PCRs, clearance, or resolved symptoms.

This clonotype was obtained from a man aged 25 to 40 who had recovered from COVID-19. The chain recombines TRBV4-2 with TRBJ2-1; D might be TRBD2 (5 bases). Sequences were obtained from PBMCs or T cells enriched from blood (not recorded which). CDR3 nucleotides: TGTGCCAGCAGTTCCACTACTAGCTCCTACAATGAGCAGTTCTTC. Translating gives CASSSTTSSYNEQFF.